Below are 2 T cell receptor beta chains sequenced from a single sample in a study of blood T cell dynamics during melanoma immunotherapy (dated by TCRdb to the early 2020s). Explained via the paper, the time point label denotes: week 3, after first cycle of checkpoint inhibitor. The library was made by the immunoSEQ multiplex PCR assay. In TCRdb, the immuneACCESS table is reduced to in-frame sequences with V and J assigned. These tables do not hold every clone; where another copy was compared, an unresolved V gene accounts for under half, and the others remain unexplained. In all, the sample holds fewer than 15,000 clones, and approximately 90% of those were seen once. Roughly 5.4% of the sample lies in the top ten. Here the sequenced sample was blood, taken from a patient treated with checkpoint blockade. These receptors were obtained from a human donor with melanoma.

The rearrangement uses TRBV19 and TRBJ2-4; D gene ambiguous. The V and J ends lost 1 base and 0 bases respectively, with 10 bases between them. Germline V lookup: CDR1 LNHDA, CDR2 SQIVND (reference sequence). CDR3 length: 16 residues. The chain's CDR3 is CASSIVGSLAKNIQYF. The DNA of the CDR3 is TGTGCCAGTAGTATAGTTGGTAGTCTAGCCAAAAACATTCAGTACTTC.

The gene calls are TRBV28 and TRBJ2-5, with 15 nucleotides matching TRBD2. Germline assignment: CDR1 MDHEN and CDR2 SYDVKM. CDR3 length: 20 amino acids. J was trimmed by 2 bases and V by 8 bases; bases with no gene match: 18. The CDR3 DNA sequence: TGTGCCAGCCAGGGGTTTGTTAGGGAGGGACTAGCGGGGGGACAAGAGACCCAGTACTTC. Translated: CASQGFVREGLAGGQETQYF.